Included here is one T cell receptor (beta chain) sequence, with context. 60 Vbeta and 13 Jbeta primers were used in PCR. Method: immunoSEQ multiplex PCR; TCRdb's copy keeps in-frame clones and lacks some. The sample includes over 100,000 clones, more than 65% of them seen just once. The data were taken from a study of cytomegalovirus exposure and HLA in healthy donors. This CDR3 spans 14 amino acids. V lost 1 base to trimming and J lost 4 bases, with 10 bases between them. Germline V gene sequence: CDR1 SGHNT, CDR2 YENEEA. The receptor comes from a woman in her 30s in good health and CMV-seronegative. Sequenced: PBMCs. The chain couples TRBV11-3 to TRBJ2-5; TRBD2 might be the D (5 bases). The CDR3 nucleotides read TGTGCCAGCAGCTTAGTATGGGAGCCAGAGACCCAGTACTTC. This sequence encodes CASSLVWEPETQYF.